This TCR beta chain stems from a study of breast tumors, draining lymph nodes, adjacent tissues. The lymph nodes were axillary draining lymph nodes from breast cancer patients. Per the germline V gene, CDR1 is SGHTA and CDR2 is FQGNSA. The length of the CDR3 is 15 residues. The V end was cut by 5 bases, the J end by 10 bases, with 21 bases between. A single record per CDR3 protein comes from TCRdb applying MiXCR to the multiplex PCR reads. Here the sample spans about 150,000 distinct CDR3 sequences, 20% to 25% being singletons. Study-wide points: The lymph node origin of tumor T cells was framed as consistent with a hypothesis, not demonstrated. Tumors had less TCR diversity than lymph nodes, more than nontumor tissue. Compared with basal-like, luminal-like tumors shared significantly more repertoire with nontumor tissue.

As to this clonotype: The antigen is unknown. A clone one base away is much larger, so this may be a read error.

The TCR originated in a female donor with breast cancer. Some clones in this sample may be carry-over from other donors' samples. The sequencing input was axillary lymph node tissue. This chain links TRBV7-2 with TRBJ2-1; weak D call: TRBD2 (6 bases). CDR3 loop: CASSPWATSGREQFF. In DNA form, the CDR3 reads TGTGCCAGCAGCCCCTGGGCGACTAGTGGTCGCGAGCAGTTCTTC.